These 11 T cell receptor beta chains came from one sample sequenced in a study of shared clonotypes between healthy human individuals. Method: immunoSEQ multiplex PCR; TCRdb's copy keeps in-frame clones and lacks some. The table has 450,000 to 500,000 clones, approximately 81% seen once; the top ten hold over 9.5%. Material for sequencing was PBMCs. The receptor source for this set is a woman aged 40 to 49 in good health. Some clones in this sample may be carry-over from other donors' samples.

The chain is built from TRBV7-9 and TRBJ1-1; the match to TRBD1 covers 8 bases. Germline V lookup: CDR1 SEHNR, CDR2 FQNEAQ (reference sequence). After removal of 2 bases from V and 12 bases from J, the junction contained 8 bases not matched to a gene. CDR3 size: 13 residues. The CDR3 DNA reads TGTGCCAGCAGCTTACGCGGACAGGGTCCAACTTTCTTT. Translating gives CASSLRGQGPTFF.

J is TRBJ2-1 and V is TRBV6-4; 14 bases are shared with TRBD2. CDR3 length equals 15 residues. The V segment lost 3 bases and the J segment 6 bases; nucleotides outside the gene matches: 1. In germline, CDR1 is MRHNA, CDR2 SNTAGT. The CDR3 is CASSEGTSGSNEQFF. CDR3 in DNA: TGTGCCAGCAGTGAGGGGACTAGCGGGAGCAATGAGCAGTTCTTC.

In the case of this clone: A read error is the likely source, as a far larger clone sits one nucleotide away. The identical CDR3 is also encoded by other nucleotide sequences in the sample. This chain joins TRBV2 and TRBJ2-3; D is undetermined. CDR1 and CDR2 (germline): SNHLY, FYNNEI. The CDR3 has 13 amino acids. Trimming pared 6 bases from V and 6 bases from J, leaving 13 bases between. CDR3 protein: CASSGPSLDTQYF. The CDR3, as DNA: TGTGCCAGCAGCGGACCGTCTCTGGATACGCAGTATTTT.

The chain recombines TRBV5-6 with TRBJ2-7; 10 bases map to TRBD1. Germline assignment: CDR1 SGHDT and CDR2 YYEEEE. The J segment lost 1 base and the V segment lost 4 bases, leaving 2 bases of the junction unmatched. There are 14 residues in the CDR3. CDR3 bases: TGTGCCAGCAGCCGGGACAGGGGATCCTACGAGCAGTACTTC. It specifies CASSRDRGSYEQYF. Filled out from reference TRBV5-6 and TRBJ2-7, the complete variable domain reads DAGVTQSPTHLIKTRGQQVTLRCSPKSGHDTVSWYQQALGQGPQFIFQYYEEEERQRGNFPDRFSGHQFPNYSSELNVNALLLGDSALYLCASSRDRGSYEQYFGPGTRLTVT.

The chain is built from TRBV4-3 and TRBJ2-1; 11 bases align to TRBD2. The CDR3 has 14 amino acids. Germline V gives CDR1 LGHNA, CDR2 YSLEER. Unmatched junction bases numbered 3, after V lost 3 bases and J lost 8 bases. The CDR3 protein is CASSHSGGGDEQFF. The DNA for the CDR3 is TGCGCCAGCAGCCATAGCGGGGGGGGCGATGAGCAGTTCTTC.

The genes are TRBV5-7 and TRBJ1-3; D is unclear. TRBV5-7 is designated an ORF whose function remains uncertain. Trimming took off 5 bases at V and 5 bases at J, with 20 bases between the two ends. The CDR3 runs 16 residues. The CDR3 sequence is CASSRWPCGVRNTIYF. As DNA, the CDR3 is TGTGCCAGCAGTCGGTGGCCATGCGGGGTCCGAAACACCATATATTTT.

Comments on this clone: A far larger clone is a single base away, which makes a read error likely. The J gene is TRBJ1-1, the V gene TRBV5-1; 10 nucleotides line up with TRBD1. Germline V gene sequence: CDR1 SGHRS, CDR2 YFSETQ. The CDR3 consists of 14 residues. CDR3 nucleotides: TGCGCCAGCAGCTCGGGGACAGGGGCTCCGGAAGCTCTCTTT. Encoded protein: CASSSGTGAPEALF.

This chain connects TRBV25-1 to TRBJ1-4; D not resolved. Trimming took 3 bases from V and 8 from J, leaving 19 bases between them. CDR3 length: 16 amino acids. Germline values: CDR1 MGHDK, CDR2 SYGVNS. As DNA, the CDR3 is TGTGCCAGCAGTGATCCCACGGAGGGTATGCGGGAAAAACTGTTTTTT. Residues: CASSDPTEGMREKLFF.

This clone was detected a few times. V usage is TRBV13 and J usage is TRBJ1-1; no reliable D call. The CDR3 contains 14 residues. Germline V gene lookup returns CDR1 PRHDT and CDR2 FYEKMQ (reference sequence). V dropped 5 bases and J dropped 0 bases, with 10 bases sitting between them. The CDR3, as DNA: TGTGCCAGCAGCCTCACGGCGGTGAACACTGAAGCTTTCTTT. Protein sequence: CASSLTAVNTEAFF.

Only one count was recorded for this clone. The rearrangement links TRBV28 to TRBJ2-3, with 10 nucleotides matching TRBD2. The ends lost 7 bases at V and 3 bases at J; junction bases unmatched: 1. The CDR3 has 13 residues. The germline V gene encodes CDR1 MDHEN and CDR2 SYDVKM. CDR3: CASKAGGTDTQYF. The CDR3 nucleotides are TGTGCCAGCAAAGCGGGAGGGACAGATACGCAGTATTTT. Looking up the rest from reference TRBV28 and TRBJ2-3 gives the full variable domain: DVKVTQSSRYLVKRTGEKVFLECVQDMDHENMFWYRQDPGLGLRLIYFSYDVKMKEKGDIPEGYSVSREKKERFSLILESASTNQTSMYLCASKAGGTDTQYFGPGTRLTVL.

This clone was found a few times. This rearrangement joins TRBV2 to TRBJ1-5; weak D call: TRBD1 (6 bases). V was cut by 6 bases and J by 7 bases, with 16 bases left in between. The CDR3 is made up of 14 amino acids. Germline loops: CDR1 SNHLY, CDR2 FYNNEI. The CDR3 is CASSVQGLAQPQHF. DNA for the CDR3: TGTGCCAGCAGCGTACAGGGTTTGGCGCAGCCCCAGCATTTT.